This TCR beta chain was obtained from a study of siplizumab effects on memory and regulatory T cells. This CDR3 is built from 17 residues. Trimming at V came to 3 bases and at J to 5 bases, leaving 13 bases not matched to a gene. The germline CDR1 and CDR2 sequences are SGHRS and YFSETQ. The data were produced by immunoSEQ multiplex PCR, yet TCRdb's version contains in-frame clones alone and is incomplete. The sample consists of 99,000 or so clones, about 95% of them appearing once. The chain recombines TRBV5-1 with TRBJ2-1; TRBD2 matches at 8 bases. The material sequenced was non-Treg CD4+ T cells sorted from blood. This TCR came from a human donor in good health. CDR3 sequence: CASSSAAGTRGNNEQFF. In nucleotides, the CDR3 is TGCGCCAGCAGCTCGGCCGCGGGGACTAGGGGGAACAATGAGCAGTTCTTC.